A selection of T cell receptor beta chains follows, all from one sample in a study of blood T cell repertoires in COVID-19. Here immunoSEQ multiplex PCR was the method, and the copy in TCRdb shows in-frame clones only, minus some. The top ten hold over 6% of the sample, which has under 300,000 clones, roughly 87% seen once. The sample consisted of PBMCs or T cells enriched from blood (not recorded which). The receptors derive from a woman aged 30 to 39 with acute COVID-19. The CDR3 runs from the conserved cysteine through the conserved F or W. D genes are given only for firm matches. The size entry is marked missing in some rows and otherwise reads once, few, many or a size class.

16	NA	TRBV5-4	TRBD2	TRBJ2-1	CASSFSSGGVGREQFF	TGTGCCAGCAGCTTTTCTAGCGGGGGGGTAGGACGTGAGCAGTTCTTC
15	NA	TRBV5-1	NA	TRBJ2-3	CASSTPKTNVDTQYF	TGCGCCAGCAGCACTCCTAAGACAAACGTGGATACGCAGTATTTT
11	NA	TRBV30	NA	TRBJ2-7	CAWSTGHEQYF	TGTGCCTGGAGTACAGGGCACGAGCAGTACTTC
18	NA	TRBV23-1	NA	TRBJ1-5	CASSLKENIVIGNQPQHF	TGCGCCAGCAGTCTGAAAGAAAATATAGTGATTGGCAATCAGCCCCAGCATTTT
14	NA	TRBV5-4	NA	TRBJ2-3	CASSFYRDADTQYF	TGTGCCAGCAGCTTCTACAGGGACGCAGATACGCAGTATTTT
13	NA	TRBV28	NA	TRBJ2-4	CASSSQAPNIQYF	TGTGCCAGCAGTTCACAGGCACCGAACATTCAGTACTTC
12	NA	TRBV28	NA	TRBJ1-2	CASRLSDSGYTF	TGTGCCAGCAGACTGTCGGATAGCGGCTACACCTTC
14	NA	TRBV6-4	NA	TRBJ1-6	CASSRGQDNSPLHF	TGTGCCAGCAGTAGGGGACAAGATAATTCACCCCTCCACTTT
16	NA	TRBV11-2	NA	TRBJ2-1	CASSLVAGVVYNEQFF	TGTGCCAGCAGCTTAGTGGCAGGGGTAGTCTACAATGAGCAGTTCTTC
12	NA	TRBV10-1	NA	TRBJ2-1	CASSTGGLEQFF	TGCGCCAGCAGTACTGGAGGGTTAGAGCAGTTCTTC
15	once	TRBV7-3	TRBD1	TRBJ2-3	CASSLLGQPTDTQYF	TGTGCCAGCAGCTTATTGGGACAGCCCACAGATACGCAGTATTTT
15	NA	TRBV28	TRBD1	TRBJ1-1	CASSFSGQGITEAFF	TGTGCCAGCAGTTTCTCGGGACAGGGAATCACTGAAGCTTTCTTT
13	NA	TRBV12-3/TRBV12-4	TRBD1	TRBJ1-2	CASSVSGTDGYTF	TGTGCCAGCAGTGTCTCCGGGACAGACGGCTACACCTTC
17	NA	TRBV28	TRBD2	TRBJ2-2	CASSLAGESGRGGELFF	TGTGCCAGCAGTTTAGCGGGAGAATCGGGAAGAGGCGGGGAGCTGTTTTTT
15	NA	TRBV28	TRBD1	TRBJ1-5	CASSLQTGGVQPQHF	TGTGCCAGCAGTTTACAGACAGGGGGGGTTCAGCCCCAGCATTTT
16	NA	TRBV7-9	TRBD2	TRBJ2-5	CASRKIGTSGRETQYF	TGTGCCAGCAGGAAGATCGGGACTAGCGGGAGAGAGACCCAGTACTTC
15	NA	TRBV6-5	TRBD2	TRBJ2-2	CASQGLAGGPGELFF	TGTGCCAGCCAAGGACTAGCGGGAGGGCCTGGGGAGCTGTTTTTT
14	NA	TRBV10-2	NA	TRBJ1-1	CASSESGGYTEAFF	TGCGCCAGCAGTGAGAGTGGGGGCTACACTGAAGCTTTCTTT
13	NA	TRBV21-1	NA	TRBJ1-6	CASSKEGWGALHF	TGTGCCAGCAGCAAAGAGGGCTGGGGGGCCCTCCACTTT
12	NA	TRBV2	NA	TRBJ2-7	CASSSGAYEQYF	TGTGCCAGCAGTTCGGGGGCCTACGAGCAGTACTTC
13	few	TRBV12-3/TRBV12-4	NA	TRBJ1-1	CASSAGPNTEAFF	TGTGCCAGCAGCGCCGGTCCGAACACTGAAGCTTTCTTT
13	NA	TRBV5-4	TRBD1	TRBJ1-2	CASSSQGAGGYTF	TGTGCCAGCAGCTCGCAGGGGGCGGGCGGCTACACCTTC
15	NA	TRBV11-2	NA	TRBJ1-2	CASSVSQGPNYGYTF	TGTGCCAGCAGCGTCAGTCAGGGCCCTAACTATGGCTACACCTTC
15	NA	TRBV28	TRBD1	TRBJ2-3	CASTPGTGLTDTQYF	TGTGCCAGCACGCCGGGGACAGGGCTCACAGATACGCAGTATTTT
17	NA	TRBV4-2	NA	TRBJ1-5	CASSQDLGRASNQPQHF	TGTGCCAGCAGCCAAGATCTCGGCAGGGCAAGCAATCAGCCCCAGCATTTT
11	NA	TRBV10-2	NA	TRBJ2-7	CASSTGYEQYF	TGCGCCAGCAGTACAGGGTACGAGCAGTACTTC
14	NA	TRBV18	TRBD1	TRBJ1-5	CASSPAGGNQPQHF	TGTGCCAGCTCACCTGCAGGGGGGAATCAGCCCCAGCATTTT
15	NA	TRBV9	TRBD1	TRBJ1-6	CASSSPGTGESPLHF	TGTGCCAGCAGCTCTCCCGGGACAGGCGAGTCACCCCTCCACTTT
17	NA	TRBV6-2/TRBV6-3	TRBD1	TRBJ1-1	CASSYPRTGAMNTEAFF	TGTGCCAGCAGTTACCCTAGGACAGGGGCAATGAACACTGAAGCTTTCTTT
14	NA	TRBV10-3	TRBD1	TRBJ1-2	CAITQGGWNYGYTF	TGTGCCATCACCCAGGGGGGATGGAACTATGGCTACACCTTC
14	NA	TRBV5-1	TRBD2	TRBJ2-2	CASAGGRNTGELFF	TGCGCCAGCGCGGGCGGGAGGAACACCGGGGAGCTGTTTTTT
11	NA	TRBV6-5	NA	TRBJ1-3	CASSNRSTIYF	TGTGCCAGCAGCAACAGGTCCACCATATATTTT
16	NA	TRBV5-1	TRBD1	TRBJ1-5	CASSLGQGAGNQPQHF	TGCGCCAGCAGCTTGGGACAGGGAGCAGGCAATCAGCCCCAGCATTTT
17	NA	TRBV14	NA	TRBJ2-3	CASSQDSAGTSTDTQYF	TGTGCCAGCAGCCAAGATTCCGCGGGGACCAGCACAGATACGCAGTATTTT
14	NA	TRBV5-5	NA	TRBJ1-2	CASSLAGANYGYTF	TGTGCCAGCAGCTTGGCCGGGGCTAACTATGGCTACACCTTC
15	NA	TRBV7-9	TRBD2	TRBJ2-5	CASSILGLAQETQYF	TGTGCCAGCAGCATCCTAGGACTAGCCCAAGAGACCCAGTACTTC
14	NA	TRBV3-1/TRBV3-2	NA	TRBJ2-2	CASSQGEGTGELFF	TGTGCCAGCAGCCAAGGAGAGGGAACCGGGGAGCTGTTTTTT
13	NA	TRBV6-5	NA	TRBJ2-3	CASSYPFPDTQYF	TGTGCCAGCAGTTACCCTTTTCCGGATACGCAGTATTTT
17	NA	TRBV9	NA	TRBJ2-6	CASSVSGHYSGANVLTF	TGTGCCAGCAGCGTATCGGGACACTACTCTGGGGCCAACGTCCTGACTTTC
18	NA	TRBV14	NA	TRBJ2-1	CASSQDSSGLAPYNEQFF	TGTGCCAGCAGCCAGGATTCCAGCGGGTTAGCCCCCTACAATGAGCAGTTCTTC
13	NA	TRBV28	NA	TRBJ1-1	CASSLWSGGEAFF	TGTGCCAGCAGTTTGTGGAGCGGAGGGGAAGCTTTCTTT
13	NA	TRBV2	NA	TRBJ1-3	CASFIAIGNTIYF	TGTGCCAGTTTTATAGCAATTGGAAACACCATATATTTT
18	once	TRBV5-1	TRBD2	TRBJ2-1	CASSPGTSLPRSYNEQFF	TGCGCCAGCAGCCCCGGGACTAGCCTACCTCGCTCCTACAATGAGCAGTTCTTC
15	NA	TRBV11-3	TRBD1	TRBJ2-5	CASSSGQGAGETQYF	TGTGCCAGCAGCTCCGGACAGGGGGCTGGCGAGACCCAGTACTTC
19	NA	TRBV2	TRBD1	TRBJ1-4	CASSRIGTGGGGTNEKLFF	TGTGCCAGCAGTAGGATCGGGACAGGTGGGGGAGGAACTAATGAAAAACTGTTTTTT
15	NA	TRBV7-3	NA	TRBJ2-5	CASSLTGDSQETQYF	TGTGCCAGCAGCTTAACGGGGGACTCCCAAGAGACCCAGTACTTC
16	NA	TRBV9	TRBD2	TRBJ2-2	CASSAPGLGSTGELFF	TGTGCCAGCAGCGCTCCGGGACTAGGGTCTACCGGGGAGCTGTTTTTT
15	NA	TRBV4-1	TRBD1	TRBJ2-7	CASSHPGQVPYEQYF	TGCGCCAGCAGCCACCCGGGACAGGTACCCTACGAGCAGTACTTC
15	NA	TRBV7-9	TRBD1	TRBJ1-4	CASSGPGQEWKKLFF	TGTGCCAGCAGCGGGCCGGGACAGGAGTGGAAAAAACTGTTTTTT
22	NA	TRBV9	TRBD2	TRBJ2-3	CASSPRSDILAGGSRGTDTQYF	TGTGCCAGCAGCCCACGATCAGACATATTAGCGGGGGGGTCTCGTGGCACAGATACGCAGTATTTT
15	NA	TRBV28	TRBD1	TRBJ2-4	CASSSPPGQGNIQYF	TGTGCCAGCAGTTCCCCCCCCGGACAGGGAAACATTCAGTACTTC
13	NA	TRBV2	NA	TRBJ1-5	CASRLTGNQPQHF	TGTGCCAGCAGGTTAACAGGGAATCAGCCCCAGCATTTT
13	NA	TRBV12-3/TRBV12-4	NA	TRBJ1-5	CASSLLLSQPQHF	TGTGCCAGCAGTTTACTTCTAAGTCAGCCCCAGCATTTT
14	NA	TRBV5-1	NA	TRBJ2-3	CASSLGDFTDTQYF	TGCGCCAGCAGCTTGGGGGACTTCACAGATACGCAGTATTTT
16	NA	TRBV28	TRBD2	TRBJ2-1	CASSLITSGDYNEQFF	TGTGCCAGCAGTTTAATAACTAGCGGGGACTACAATGAGCAGTTCTTC